One and the same sample provided the 32 T cell receptor beta chains below, sequenced in a study of T cells after yellow fever vaccination. Via MiXCR, TCRdb re-called the 5' RACE reads, giving one row per CDR3 protein. The repertoire holds hundreds of thousands of distinct CDR3 sequences, with 8% to 10% as singletons. The source was PBMCs, collected on the day of the first yellow fever vaccination. Receptors were obtained from a man aged 18 to 35 who received the YFV17D yellow fever vaccine.

This clonotype turned up a few times. The V gene is TRBV5-1, the J gene TRBJ2-7; D is undetermined. CDR1 and CDR2 from the germline V gene are SGHRS and YFSETQ. V dropped 0 bases and J dropped 7 bases, with 11 bases sitting between them. CDR3 size: 13 residues. The CDR3 bases are TGCGCCAGCAGCTTGGCTGGTACGTTGGAGCAGTACTTC. Protein product: CASSLAGTLEQYF. Full variable domain (remainder filled in from reference TRBV5-1 and TRBJ2-7): KAGVTQTPRYLIKTRGQQVTLSCSPISGHRSVSWYQQTPGQGLQFLFEYFSETQRNKGNFPGRFSGRQFSNSRSEMNVSTLELGDSALYLCASSLAGTLEQYFGPGTRLTVT.

The chain has TRBV7-3 and TRBJ2-3; 9 bases agree with TRBD2. J lost 1 base, V lost 5 bases, and 7 bases had no gene match. The CDR3 has 16 amino acids. Germline lookup yields CDR1 SGHTA and CDR2 FQGTGA. CDR3 amino acids: CASSPTGLAGTDTQYF. CDR3 sequence (DNA): TGTGCCAGCAGCCCTACGGGACTAGCCGGCACAGATACGCAGTATTTT.

The CDR3 nucleotides are TGTGCCAGCAAGGACAGGGGGGGCGGCTACACCTTC. It specifies CASKDRGGGYTF. V is TRBV2 and J is TRBJ1-2; 10 bases match TRBD1. The junction had 4 bases not matched to a gene; V was cut back by 7 bases and J by 8 bases. CDR3 size: 12 residues. Germline values: CDR1 SNHLY, CDR2 FYNNEI.

V and J are TRBV5-4 and TRBJ2-5; D is unclear. The CDR3 is made up of 17 amino acids. The V end was cut by 3 bases, the J end by 7 bases, with 25 bases between. Germline CDR1 reads SGHNT; CDR2 reads YYREEE (reference sequence). The CDR3 DNA follows: TGTGCCAGCAGCTCCCTCAAAACTTATCCCGGTGGCGGGACCCAGTACTTC. Protein sequence: CASSSLKTYPGGGTQYF.

This clonotype has at least ten counts. The rearrangement links TRBV18 to TRBJ1-2, with TRBD1 matching 8 bases. The J segment lost 6 bases and the V segment lost 6 bases, leaving 3 bases of the junction unmatched. CDR3 length: 12 amino acids. The germline gives CDR1 KGHSH, CDR2 LQKENI. The chain's CDR3 is CASSETGDGYTF. As DNA, the CDR3 is TGTGCCAGCTCGGAGACAGGGGATGGCTACACCTTC.

This clonotype was counted only a few times. The gene calls are TRBV2 and TRBJ1-2, with 8 bases lining up with TRBD1. Germline V lookup: CDR1 SNHLY, CDR2 FYNNEI. The CDR3 sequence is 12 residues long. The V segment lost 6 bases and the J segment 8 bases; nucleotides outside the gene matches: 5. The CDR3 loop is CASRTGQGGYTF. DNA of the CDR3: TGTGCCAGCAGAACCGGACAGGGAGGCTACACCTTC.

This clonotype turned up a few times. This sequence joins TRBV6-2 or TRBV6-3 and TRBJ2-2; 10 bases are shared with TRBD2. From germline, CDR1 is MNHEY and CDR2 SVGEGT. CDR3 length: 18 amino acids. V shed 7 bases, J shed 7 bases, and the junction held 18 bases outside the gene matches. The CDR3: CASILQRPAGGKGGELFF. In DNA, the CDR3 is TGTGCCAGCATTTTACAACGGCCAGCGGGGGGGAAAGGCGGGGAGCTGTTTTTT.

This clonotype was counted at least ten times. This sequence joins TRBV7-9 and TRBJ2-1; 7 bases map to TRBD1. Trimming removed 0 bases from V and 4 bases from J; junction bases left unmatched: 3. Germline-derived CDR1 and CDR2 are SEHNR and FQNEAQ (reference sequence). The CDR3 loop spans 15 amino acids. DNA for the CDR3: TGTGCCAGCAGCTTAGCACAGGGGAGTTACAATGAGCAGTTCTTC. Translating it yields CASSLAQGSYNEQFF. Full variable domain (missing parts from reference TRBV7-9 and TRBJ2-1): DTGVSQNPRHKITKRGQNVTFRCDPISEHNRLYWYRQTLGQGPEFLTYFQNEAQLEKSRLLSDRFSAERPKGSFSTLEIQRTEQGDSAMYLCASSLAQGSYNEQFFGPGTRLTVL.

This clonotype was detected a few times. The chain joins TRBV16 to TRBJ1-2, with D possibly TRBD1 on 6 matching bases. The CDR3 covers 14 residues. Germline CDR1 is KGHSY and CDR2 is FQNENV. V was shortened by 0 bases and J by 7 bases, with 12 bases between the two germline ends. The CDR3 loop is CASSQSRGPSGYTF. The CDR3 bases are TGTGCCAGCAGCCAATCGCGGGGGCCGAGTGGCTACACCTTC.

The chain joins TRBV7-9 to TRBJ2-2; D possibly corresponds to TRBD1 (6 bases). Trimming removed 8 bases at V and 2 bases at J, with 15 bases between. Germline V gene sequence: CDR1 SEHNR, CDR2 FQNEAQ (reference sequence). The CDR3 length is 15 residues. CDR3 protein: CASYQGSSNTGELFF. The CDR3 bases are TGTGCCAGCTACCAGGGGAGTTCCAACACCGGGGAGCTGTTTTTT.

In this sample, this clonotype turned up a few times. The rearrangement uses TRBV19 and TRBJ2-3; D may be TRBD2 (6 bases). Germline CDR1 reads LNHDA; CDR2 reads SQIVND (reference sequence). The CDR3 is 14 residues long. V shed 5 bases and J shed 10 bases, with 19 bases lying between them. Here the CDR3 DNA reads TGTGCCAGTAGTCTCTCCGGGGGTAGTAAGTCGCAGTATTTT. Protein sequence: CASSLSGGSKSQYF.

This sequence joins TRBV2 and TRBJ2-1; D unclear. The CDR3 totals 15 residues. Trimming shortened V by 1 base and J by 0 bases, and 7 bases separated the two germline ends. Per the germline V gene, CDR1 is SNHLY and CDR2 is FYNNEI. The CDR3 reads CASSEGPSSYNEQFF. In nucleotides, the CDR3 is TGTGCCAGCAGTGAAGGACCGAGCTCCTACAATGAGCAGTTCTTC.

This clonotype was recorded a few times. The genes are TRBV3-1 and TRBJ1-4, with 7 bases identical to TRBD1. With V trimmed by 2 bases and J by 6 bases, 9 bases remained unmatched. Germline CDR1 LGHDT, CDR2 YNNKEL (reference sequence). This CDR3 contains 16 residues. The DNA for the CDR3 is TGTGCCAGCAGCCAATTCTTGAGCGACAGGGATGAAAAACTGTTTTTT. Translated, it gives CASSQFLSDRDEKLFF.

This clonotype showed up just a few times. The chain is built from TRBV6-7 and TRBJ1-5, with D unresolved. TRBV6-7 is treated as an ORF (open reading frame) with a function not yet certain. V lost 0 bases to trimming and J lost 5 bases, with 8 bases between them. The CDR3 extends over 14 amino acids. CDR3 amino acids: CASSYSRRHQPQHF. The CDR3, as DNA: TGTGCCAGCAGTTACTCGAGGCGGCATCAGCCCCAGCATTTT.

This clonotype has only a few counts. This chain uses TRBV20-1 with TRBJ1-5, with 8 bases matching TRBD1. The CDR3 loop spans 19 amino acids. Germline assignment: CDR1 DFQATT and CDR2 SNEGSKA (reference sequence). V lost 0 bases to trimming and J lost 5 bases; unmatched junction nucleotides: 18. The chain's CDR3 is CSAREGGTGGGSSYQPQHF. The CDR3 DNA is TGCAGTGCTAGAGAGGGCGGAACAGGGGGAGGATCGAGCTATCAGCCCCAGCATTTT.

The chain has TRBV7-9 and TRBJ2-6; D uncertain. Looked up from germline, CDR1 is SEHNR and CDR2 is FQNEAQ (reference sequence). V was trimmed by 7 bases and J by 0 bases, leaving 16 bases between them. This CDR3 contains 17 residues. The CDR3 sequence is CASTWAGGRSGANVLTF. CDR3 in DNA: TGTGCCAGCACCTGGGCCGGTGGACGCTCTGGGGCCAACGTCCTGACTTTC.

The V and J genes are TRBV7-9 and TRBJ2-7; 8 bases fit TRBD1. V shed 0 bases, J shed 5 bases, and the junction held 6 bases outside the gene matches. CDR1 is SEHNR, CDR2 FQNEAQ, per germline (reference sequence). The CDR3 covers 15 residues. DNA of the CDR3: TGTGCCAGCAGCTTAGCCCGGACAGGGTTCGACGAGCAGTACTTC. Translation: CASSLARTGFDEQYF.

V usage is TRBV24-1 and J usage is TRBJ2-7, with D unresolved. The CDR3 sequence is 10 residues long. V was cut by 9 bases and J by 4 bases, with 6 bases left in between. The germline gives CDR1 KGHDR, CDR2 SFDVKD. The CDR3 sequence is CATPGYEQYV. CDR3 coding DNA: TGTGCCACCCCCGGGTACGAGCAGTACGTC.

This clonotype was detected a few times. The V and J genes are TRBV14 and TRBJ1-1; D unresolved. From germline, CDR1 is SGHDN and CDR2 FVKESK. Trimming took 1 base from V and 4 from J, leaving 7 bases between them. The CDR3 contains 13 residues. In nucleotides, the CDR3 is TGTGCCAGCAGCCAAGGCGAGGGCACTGAAGCTTTCTTT. Translating gives CASSQGEGTEAFF. Full variable domain (remainder filled in from reference TRBV14 and TRBJ1-1): EAGVTQFPSHSVIEKGQTVTLRCDPISGHDNLYWYRRVMGKEIKFLLHFVKESKQDESGMPNNRFLAERTGGTYSTLKVQPAELEDSGVYFCASSQGEGTEAFFGQGTRLTVV.

The rearrangement joins TRBV7-3 to TRBJ1-6; 7 bases map to TRBD1. Trimming at V came to 4 bases and at J to 8 bases, leaving 8 bases not matched to a gene. The CDR3 runs 15 residues. In germline, CDR1 is SGHTA, CDR2 FQGTGA. CDR3 protein: CASSSSGTAYSPLHF. In DNA, the CDR3 is TGTGCCAGCAGCTCCTCCGGGACAGCGTATTCACCCCTCCACTTT.

This chain joins TRBV6-5 and TRBJ2-5, with 7 bases aligning to TRBD1. V lost 2 bases, J lost 5 bases, and 2 bases stayed unmatched. This CDR3 has 13 residues. Germline V gene sequence: CDR1 MNHEY, CDR2 SVGAGI. CDR3 nucleotide sequence: TGTGCCAGCAGTTACAGGGGGCGTGAGACCCAGTACTTC. Protein product: CASSYRGRETQYF.

This clonotype occurred many times. The chain is built from TRBV7-3 and TRBJ2-3; D is unclear. Germline loops: CDR1 SGHTA, CDR2 FQGTGA. The CDR3 covers 13 residues. Trimming shortened V by 5 bases and J by 3 bases, and 9 bases separated the two germline ends. The CDR3 DNA reads TGTGCCAGCAGCCCCCGACCAACAGATACGCAGTATTTT. This encodes CASSPRPTDTQYF.

This clonotype has just a few counts. The V gene is TRBV15, the J gene TRBJ2-5, with D hard to call. From germline, CDR1 is LNHNV and CDR2 YYDKDF (reference sequence). V was trimmed by 0 bases and J by 5 bases, leaving 25 bases between them. This CDR3 is built from 19 residues. The CDR3 sequence is CATSRDQPEGPSLRETQYF. Written as DNA, the CDR3 is TGTGCCACCAGCAGAGACCAACCAGAAGGACCATCACTTAGGGAGACCCAGTACTTC.

The gene calls are TRBV4-3 and TRBJ2-7, with D possibly matching TRBD2 (6 bases). This CDR3 comprises 15 residues. V shed 3 bases and J shed 4 bases, with 16 bases lying between them. The germline V gene has CDR1 LGHNA and CDR2 YSLEER. CDR3 sequence: CASSQDISGVYEQYV. CDR3 nucleotide sequence: TGCGCCAGCAGCCAGGACATTTCGGGGGTTTACGAGCAGTACGTC.

The chain links TRBV5-1 to TRBJ2-2; 10 bases agree with TRBD1. V shed 4 bases, J shed 6 bases, and the junction held 6 bases outside the gene matches. The CDR3 is 15 amino acids. CDR1 SGHRS and CDR2 YFSETQ come from the germline V gene. The CDR3 region has the DNA TGCGCCAGCAGCGCCATGGGGACAGGGGCCGGGGAGCTGTTTTTT. Translated, it gives CASSAMGTGAGELFF.

This clonotype was detected many times. This chain links TRBV20-1 with TRBJ2-1; the match to TRBD1 covers 9 bases. Germline V gives CDR1 DFQATT, CDR2 SNEGSKA (reference sequence). The CDR3 consists of 14 residues. J was trimmed by 1 base and V by 6 bases; bases with no gene match: 4. CDR3 sequence: CSASGTGSYNEQFF. CDR3 DNA sequence: TGCAGTGCGTCCGGGACAGGGTCCTACAATGAGCAGTTCTTC.

Many counts were recorded for this clonotype. This chain links TRBV4-3 with TRBJ2-1, with 14 bases that match TRBD2. Germline V gene lookup returns CDR1 LGHNA and CDR2 YSLEER. The CDR3 totals 15 residues. V lost 7 bases to trimming and J lost 8 bases; unmatched junction nucleotides: 7. The CDR3, as DNA: TGCGCCAGCACGGGGGGACTAGCGGGGGACTATGAGCAGTTCTTC. Its protein is CASTGGLAGDYEQFF.

This clonotype came up a few times. The chain joins TRBV11-1 to TRBJ1-6; 11 nucleotides line up with TRBD1. Germline trimming cut 5 bases from V and 14 bases from J; bases unmatched to any gene: 8. The CDR3 loop spans 14 amino acids. Germline V gene data show CDR1 as SGHAT and CDR2 as FQDESV (reference sequence). The CDR3 here is CASSNGQGAYSLHF. As DNA, the CDR3 is TGTGCCAGCAGCAACGGACAGGGGGCGTATTCCCTCCACTTT.

This clonotype showed up just a few times. J is TRBJ2-7 and V is TRBV4-3; 9 positions agree with TRBD2. CDR3 size: 15 residues. The V segment lost 0 bases and the J segment 4 bases; nucleotides outside the gene matches: 4. CDR1 and CDR2 (germline): LGHNA, YSLEER. In nucleotides, the CDR3 is TGCGCCAGCAGCCAAGAGCTAGCGGGGAATTACGAGCAGTACTTC. Translation: CASSQELAGNYEQYF.

In this sample, this clonotype turned up many times. V is TRBV12-3 or TRBV12-4 and J is TRBJ1-2; TRBD1 matches at 8 bases. The V and J ends lost 4 bases and 2 bases, in that order; junction bases with no gene match: 3. The CDR3 covers 14 residues. DNA of the CDR3: TGTGCCAGCAGTTCGGGACAGGCAAACTATGGCTACACCTTC. Translation gives CASSSGQANYGYTF.

The chain joins TRBV4-1 to TRBJ2-3; 11 nucleotides align to TRBD2. Trimming at V came to 1 base and at J to 3 bases, leaving 9 bases not matched to a gene. CDR3 length: 18 residues. The V gene's germline CDR1 is MGHRA and CDR2 YSYEKL. The CDR3 protein is CASSQVLAGGLGTDTQYF. CDR3 bases: TGCGCCAGCAGCCAAGTCTTAGCGGGGGGGCTGGGAACAGATACGCAGTATTTT.

This clonotype was detected only a few times. The chain links TRBV7-2 to TRBJ1-1; D is perhaps TRBD1 (5 bases). Germline-derived CDR1 and CDR2 are SGHTA and FQGNSA. CDR3 size: 17 residues. V gave up 0 bases and J gave up 0 bases, with 14 bases separating them. As DNA, the CDR3 is TGTGCCAGCAGCTTAGCCTTGGGGCTCGGGATGAACACTGAAGCTTTCTTT. Protein product: CASSLALGLGMNTEAFF. Supplemented by reference TRBV7-2 and TRBJ1-1, the full variable domain reads GAGVSQSPSNKVTEKGKDVELRCDPISGHTALYWYRQSLGQGLEFLIYFQGNSAPDKSGLPSDRFSAERTGGSVSTLTIQRTQQEDSAVYLCASSLALGLGMNTEAFFGQGTRLTVV.